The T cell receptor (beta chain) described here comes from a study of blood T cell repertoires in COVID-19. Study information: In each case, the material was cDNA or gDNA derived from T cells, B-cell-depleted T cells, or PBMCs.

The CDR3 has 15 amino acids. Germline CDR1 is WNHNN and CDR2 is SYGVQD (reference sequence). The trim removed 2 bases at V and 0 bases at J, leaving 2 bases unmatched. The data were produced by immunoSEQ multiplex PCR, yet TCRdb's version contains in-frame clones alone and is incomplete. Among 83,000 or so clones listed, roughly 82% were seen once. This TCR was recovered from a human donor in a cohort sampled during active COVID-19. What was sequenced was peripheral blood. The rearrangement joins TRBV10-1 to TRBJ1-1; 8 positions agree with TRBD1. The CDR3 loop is CASSEGQGVNTEAFF. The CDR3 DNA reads TGCGCCAGCAGTGAGGGACAGGGAGTGAACACTGAAGCTTTCTTT.